Listed here are 24 T cell receptor beta chains from one sample, sequenced in a study of shared clonotypes between healthy human individuals. Assay: immunoSEQ multiplex PCR; the TCRdb copy retains only in-frame clones and omits some. The top ten hold about 0.13% of the sample, which has 2 million to 2.5 million clones, nearly 97% seen once. Sequences were obtained from naive CD4+ T cells sorted from blood. Subset: CD45RA+ positively selected. These TCRs come from a man aged 18 to 30 in good health.

The chain has TRBV28 and TRBJ1-3; D is unclear. Germline CDR1 is MDHEN and CDR2 is SYDVKM. V was trimmed by 2 bases and J by 1 base, leaving 9 bases between them. This CDR3 is 15 amino acids long. The CDR3 is CASSLGELSGNTIYF. The CDR3 DNA follows: TGTGCCAGCAGTTTAGGGGAATTGTCTGGAAACACCATATATTTT.

The chain combines TRBV5-8 with TRBJ2-7; D possibly matches TRBD1 or TRBD2 (7 bases each). Germline CDR1 reads SGHTS; CDR2 reads YDEGEE. V was cut by 2 bases and J by 4 bases, with 13 bases left in between. The CDR3 consists of 14 residues. CDR3 nucleotide sequence: TGTGCCAGCAGCTTTGCAGGGGGAGGGTACGAGCAGTACTTC. Its translation: CASSFAGGGYEQYF.

CDR3 sequence (DNA): TGTGCCAGCAGGGGGGCCAGAAGCACAGATACGCAGTATTTT. This gives the protein CASRGARSTDTQYF. This chain uses TRBV14 with TRBJ2-3; TRBD1 might be the D (6 bases). The CDR3 consists of 14 residues. Per germline, CDR1 SGHDN and CDR2 FVKESK. The ends were cut back, 6 bases at V and 0 bases at J, with 10 bases in the middle.

The V call is TRBV30, the J call TRBJ1-2, with D possibly being TRBD1 (5 bases). V lost 0 bases and J 7 bases, leaving 12 bases between the germline ends. The CDR3 has 13 residues. CDR1 is GTSNPN and CDR2 is SVGIG in the germline V gene (reference sequence). The CDR3 nucleotides are TGTGCCTGGAGTGTACACCCCGGGACTGGCTACACCTTC. Translation: CAWSVHPGTGYTF.

The V and J genes are TRBV5-6 and TRBJ2-1; 8 nucleotides align to TRBD2. CDR1 SGHDT and CDR2 YYEEEE come from the germline V gene. CDR3 size: 18 residues. The V gene end was trimmed by 0 bases and the J gene end by 4 bases; junction bases not matched to a gene: 12. In DNA, the CDR3 is TGTGCCAGCAGCTTGGCCGGTAGCGGGGTAGAGACATACAATGAGCAGTTCTTC. Translated, it gives CASSLAGSGVETYNEQFF.

In DNA form, the CDR3 reads TGCGCCAGCAGTGACCGGAGGGGGAGGGCTGGGGAGAACACTGAAGCTTTCTTT. It yields the protein CASSDRRGRAGENTEAFF. V usage is TRBV10-2 and J usage is TRBJ1-1; D possibly corresponds to TRBD1 (6 bases). The CDR3 extends over 18 amino acids. Germline CDR1 is WSHSY and CDR2 is SAAADI. V lost 3 bases to trimming and J lost 1 base, with 21 bases between them.

The chain recombines TRBV18 with TRBJ2-7, with no clear D. CDR1 is KGHSH, CDR2 LQKENI, per germline. V was clipped by 4 bases and J by 4 bases, with 14 bases between them. The CDR3 is 14 residues long. CDR3 region: CASSLLWTEYEQYF. In nucleotides, the CDR3 is TGTGCCAGCTCACTGCTGTGGACCGAATACGAGCAGTACTTC.

J is TRBJ2-2 and V is TRBV2, with TRBD1 matching 11 bases. Looked up from germline, CDR1 is SNHLY and CDR2 is FYNNEI. This CDR3 region has 15 residues. V gave up 6 bases and J gave up 2 bases; unmatched junction bases: 2. CDR3 residues: CASRRTGGNTGELFF. CDR3 DNA sequence: TGTGCCAGCAGAAGGACAGGGGGCAACACCGGGGAGCTGTTTTTT.

The V and J genes are TRBV15 and TRBJ1-3, with D possibly matching TRBD1 (5 bases). Germline CDR1 reads LNHNV; CDR2 reads YYDKDF (reference sequence). Trimming cost V 1 base and J 8 bases, with 12 bases left between them. This CDR3 is built from 14 residues. CDR3 sequence reads: CATSRGGTVDTIYF. CDR3 nucleotide sequence: TGTGCCACCAGCAGAGGTGGGACGGTCGACACCATATATTTT.

The chain is built from TRBV9 and TRBJ2-3; 7 bases map to TRBD1. Germline CDR1 SGDLS, CDR2 YYNGEE. Trimming took 4 bases from V and 0 from J; bases not matched to a gene: 23. This CDR3 has 21 residues. DNA of the CDR3: TGTGCCAGCAGCACCACAACTCGGTCACTCGACAGGGCCTTTAGCACAGATACGCAGTATTTT. Protein product: CASSTTTRSLDRAFSTDTQYF.

This rearrangement joins TRBV6-1 to TRBJ2-7, with 9 bases that match TRBD2. Per the germline V gene, CDR1 is MNHNS and CDR2 is SASEGT. Germline trimming cut 3 bases from V and 3 bases from J; bases unmatched to any gene: 6. This CDR3 region has 15 residues. CDR3 residues: CASSEGTSRVYEQYF. The DNA for the CDR3 is TGTGCCAGCAGTGAGGGGACTAGCAGGGTCTACGAGCAGTACTTC.

The chain is built from TRBV6-6 and TRBJ1-2; TRBD1 matches at 11 bases. Trimming at V came to 6 bases and at J to 4 bases, leaving 4 bases not matched to a gene. CDR3 length equals 14 residues. Germline CDR1 and CDR2: MNHNY and SVGAGI (reference sequence). CDR3: CASRPGQGAYGYTF. CDR3 in DNA: TGTGCCAGCAGACCCGGACAGGGGGCCTATGGCTACACCTTC.

The chain couples TRBV9 to TRBJ1-1; 12 positions match TRBD1. Trimming took 4 bases from V and 4 from J; bases not matched to a gene: 14. The CDR3 covers 18 residues. Germline-derived CDR1 and CDR2 are SGDLS and YYNGEE. The CDR3 protein is CASSPVVGQGAGGTEAFF. The CDR3 region has the DNA TGTGCCAGCAGCCCAGTGGTGGGACAGGGGGCAGGGGGCACTGAAGCTTTCTTT.

The rearrangement links TRBV19 to TRBJ1-5; 10 bases map to TRBD1. V lost 0 bases and J lost 6; bases outside the gene matches: 2. The CDR3 loop spans 15 amino acids. Germline V gene lookup returns CDR1 LNHDA and CDR2 SQIVND (reference sequence). This CDR3 reads CASSIEGTGVQPQHF. CDR3 bases: TGTGCCAGTAGTATAGAAGGGACAGGGGTTCAGCCCCAGCATTTT. The full variable domain, its missing parts supplied by reference TRBV19 and TRBJ1-5, is DGGITQSPKYLFRKEGQNVTLSCEQNLNHDAMYWYRQDPGQGLRLIYYSQIVNDFQKGDIAEGYSVSREKKESFPLTVTSAQKNPTAFYLCASSIEGTGVQPQHFGDGTRLSIL.

A remark on this clone: Within the sample, other DNA sequences also encode this same CDR3. The J gene is TRBJ2-5, the V gene TRBV7-2; 7 bases align to TRBD2. Germline V gene sequence: CDR1 SGHTA, CDR2 FQGNSA. The CDR3 sequence is 14 residues long. V gave up 4 bases and J gave up 1 base; unmatched junction bases: 3. The CDR3 here is CASSSSGTQETQYF. DNA for the CDR3: TGTGCCAGCAGCTCTAGCGGCACCCAAGAGACCCAGTACTTC. The full variable domain, in which reference TRBV7-2 and TRBJ2-5 provide the parts outside the CDR3, is GAGVSQSPSNKVTEKGKDVELRCDPISGHTALYWYRQSLGQGLEFLIYFQGNSAPDKSGLPSDRFSAERTGGSVSTLTIQRTQQEDSAVYLCASSSSGTQETQYFGPGTRLLVL.

V usage is TRBV5-6 and J usage is TRBJ2-5; possibly TRBD2 for D (6 bases). The ends were cut back, 4 bases at V and 3 bases at J, with 19 bases in the middle. The germline V gene has CDR1 SGHDT and CDR2 YYEEEE. CDR3 length equals 16 residues. The CDR3 nucleotides are TGTGCCAGCAGCGGGGGATTCTGGGGAGGCGAAGAGACCCAGTACTTC. It codes for CASSGGFWGGEETQYF.

This chain links TRBV30 with TRBJ2-3; maybe TRBD2 (5 bases). The CDR3 runs 15 residues. Germline lookup yields CDR1 GTSNPN and CDR2 SVGIG (reference sequence). V lost 0 bases to trimming and J lost 4 bases, with 14 bases between them. DNA for the CDR3: TGTGCCTGGAGTGTACAAGCGGTCGGGGCAGATACGCAGTATTTT. Protein: CAWSVQAVGADTQYF. Complete variable domain (other parts from reference TRBV30 and TRBJ2-3): SQTIHQWPATLVQPVGSPLSLECTVEGTSNPNLYWYRQAAGRGLQLLFYSVGIGQISSEVPQNLSASRPQDRQFILSSKKLLLSDSGFYLCAWSVQAVGADTQYFGPGTRLTVL.

The chain joins TRBV7-3 to TRBJ2-2; D is perhaps TRBD1 or TRBD2 (5 bases each). The CDR3 contains 16 residues. Germline V CDR1 and CDR2: SGHTA, FQGTGA. The V end lost 5 bases, the J end lost 4 bases, and 17 bases lay between the germline ends. The CDR3 protein is CASSPRGGTTTGELFF. Here the CDR3 DNA reads TGTGCCAGCAGCCCCCGTGGGGGTACTACCACCGGGGAGCTGTTTTTT.

The count of this clone is one. The chain recombines TRBV5-4 with TRBJ2-2; 10 bases align to TRBD2. This CDR3 contains 16 residues. Trimming at V came to 4 bases and at J to 5 bases, leaving 8 bases not matched to a gene. In germline, CDR1 is SGHNT, CDR2 YYREEE (reference sequence). CDR3 nucleotides: TGTGCCAGCAGCAGGGGGACTAGCGCCCAAACCGGGGAGCTGTTTTTT. It codes for CASSRGTSAQTGELFF. The full variable domain, completed using reference TRBV5-4 and TRBJ2-2, is ETGVTQSPTHLIKTRGQQVTLRCSSQSGHNTVSWYQQALGQGPQFIFQYYREEENGRGNFPPRFSGLQFPNYSSELNVNALELDDSALYLCASSRGTSAQTGELFFGEGSRLTVL.

Of note for this clone: Additional DNA sequences in this sample encode the identical CDR3. The CDR3 is CASSYSRQGRTEAFF. In DNA, the CDR3 is TGTGCCAGCAGTTACTCGCGGCAGGGACGGACTGAAGCTTTCTTT. The chain joins TRBV6-5 to TRBJ1-1, with a tentative D call TRBD1 (5 bases). Trimming removed 0 bases at V and 5 bases at J, with 13 bases between. Germline CDR1 MNHEY, CDR2 SVGAGI. The CDR3 runs 15 residues.

The chain employs TRBV27 and TRBJ2-3, with 9 nucleotides matching TRBD2. CDR3 length: 15 amino acids. Germline values: CDR1 MNHEY, CDR2 SMNVEV (reference sequence). With V trimmed by 6 bases and J by 4 bases, 8 bases remained unmatched. CDR3 DNA: TGTGCCAGCAGCTCGCGGGGGGGCAGGGCAGATACGCAGTATTTT. This codes for CASSSRGGRADTQYF.

The chain joins TRBV19 to TRBJ2-7; 7 positions match TRBD2. The V and J ends lost 8 bases and 3 bases, in that order; junction bases with no gene match: 10. Germline CDR1 is LNHDA and CDR2 is SQIVND (reference sequence). The CDR3 sequence is 14 residues long. The CDR3 reads CASAGGSGLYEQYF. CDR3 coding DNA: TGTGCCAGTGCCGGGGGGAGTGGGCTCTACGAGCAGTACTTC.

The sample holds one count of this clone. The V and J genes are TRBV7-9 and TRBJ1-1; perhaps TRBD1 as D (6 bases). V lost 2 bases and J 4 bases, leaving 11 bases between the germline ends. This CDR3 spans 14 amino acids. Germline CDR1 and CDR2: SEHNR and FQNEAQ (reference sequence). CDR3 region: CASSLQQGATEAFF. As DNA, the CDR3 is TGTGCCAGCAGCTTACAACAGGGTGCCACTGAAGCTTTCTTT.

The CDR3, as DNA: TGCAGCGTTGAATCCCGGGACAGGAACACTGAAGCTTTCTTT. Translating it yields CSVESRDRNTEAFF. The V and J genes are TRBV29-1 and TRBJ1-1, with 7 nucleotides matching TRBD1. This CDR3 spans 14 amino acids. J was trimmed by 1 base and V by 2 bases; bases with no gene match: 4. Looked up from germline, CDR1 is SQVTM and CDR2 is ANQGSEA.